These 4 T cell receptor beta chains share one sample of origin, sequenced in a study of cytomegalovirus exposure and HLA in healthy donors. PCR primers comprised 60 Vbeta and 13 Jbeta primers. Libraries were prepared by immunoSEQ multiplex PCR; TCRdb keeps only in-frame clonotypes and omits some of them. The sample includes 150,000 to 200,000 clones, roughly 83% of them seen just once. Sequencing was carried out using PBMCs. The receptors were gathered from a boy younger than 18 in good health and CMV-seronegative.

The CDR3 bases are TGTGCCACCAGCAGACTTAAAGGATCAGGGGCTGAAGCTTTCTTT. It is translated as CATSRLKGSGAEAFF. V and J are TRBV15 and TRBJ1-1; D might be TRBD1 (6 bases). The CDR3 spans 15 residues. The V and J ends lost 2 bases and 6 bases respectively, with 16 bases between them. Germline CDR1 and CDR2: LNHNV and YYDKDF (reference sequence).

V is TRBV19 and J is TRBJ2-1, with no clear D. CDR3 length: 11 residues. Germline-derived CDR1 and CDR2 are LNHDA and SQIVND (reference sequence). V lost 4 bases and J 10 bases, leaving 8 bases between the germline ends. CDR3: CASSSLREQFF. As DNA, the CDR3 is TGTGCCAGTAGTAGTCTCCGGGAGCAGTTCTTC.

The chain employs TRBV5-1 and TRBJ1-4; a weak D match, TRBD1 (6 bases). The germline V and J ends were trimmed by 0 bases and 8 bases, with 11 bases remaining between them. The CDR3 is 14 amino acids. Germline V lookup: CDR1 SGHRS, CDR2 YFSETQ. The CDR3 region is CASSLDRAGEKLFF. The DNA for the CDR3 is TGCGCCAGCAGCTTGGACAGGGCCGGGGAAAAACTGTTTTTT.

The rearrangement joins TRBV29-1 to TRBJ1-1; D gene uncertain. Looked up from germline, CDR1 is SQVTM and CDR2 is ANQGSEA. The CDR3 runs to 14 residues. V lost 2 bases and J lost 1, with 11 bases in between. The CDR3 DNA reads TGCAGCGTTGAACATCGCCAGGCGAACACTGAAGCTTTCTTT. This sequence encodes CSVEHRQANTEAFF.